This is a list of T cell receptor beta chains from one sample in a study of cytomegalovirus exposure and HLA in healthy donors. Measured with immunoSEQ multiplex PCR; TCRdb has only the in-frame clones, and not every one. This table has 180,000 or so clones, around 80% appearing once. The sample was PBMCs. These receptors all come from a man in his forties or fifties in good health and CMV-seronegative. Both conserved end residues are part of each CDR3. The order of the fields is clone size, V gene, J gene, D gene, CDR3 DNA, CDR3 protein. D genes are given only for firm matches. Where a row states a size, it is once, few, many or the class of an expanded clone; other rows omit it.

clone size: NA
V gene: TRBV5-1
J gene: TRBJ2-2
D gene: NA
CDR3 DNA: TGCGCCAGCAGCCGGACTACAAACACCGGGGAGCTGTTTTTT
CDR3 protein: CASSRTTNTGELFF

clone size: NA
V gene: TRBV5-6
J gene: TRBJ2-5
D gene: TRBD1
CDR3 DNA: TGTGCCAGCAGCGGCGACAGGGTCCAGTACTTC
CDR3 protein: CASSGDRVQYF

clone size: NA
V gene: TRBV7-2
J gene: TRBJ2-5
D gene: TRBD1
CDR3 DNA: TGTGCCAGCAGCCGGGACAGGGGGCCGGAGACCCAGTACTTC
CDR3 protein: CASSRDRGPETQYF

clone size: NA
V gene: TRBV11-2
J gene: TRBJ2-3
D gene: NA
CDR3 DNA: TGTGCCAGCAGCTTAACAGGAGATACGCAGTATTTT
CDR3 protein: CASSLTGDTQYF

clone size: NA
V gene: TRBV7-3
J gene: TRBJ2-5
D gene: TRBD1
CDR3 DNA: TGTGCCAGCAGCCTGGGACAGGGAGTAGCGGAGACCCAGTACTTC
CDR3 protein: CASSLGQGVAETQYF

clone size: NA
V gene: TRBV2
J gene: TRBJ1-4
D gene: NA
CDR3 DNA: TGTGCCAGCAGGGGCCTTATTTCGCAGGCTAATGAAAAACTGTTTTTT
CDR3 protein: CASRGLISQANEKLFF

clone size: NA
V gene: TRBV30
J gene: TRBJ1-1
D gene: NA
CDR3 DNA: TGTGCCTGGAGTATCGCCGGGGGGCGAATGAACACTGAAGCTTTCTTT
CDR3 protein: CAWSIAGGRMNTEAFF

clone size: once
V gene: TRBV2
J gene: TRBJ2-1
D gene: TRBD2
CDR3 DNA: TGTGCCAGCAGTGGGACGGGACTAGCGGGGAATGAGCAGTTCTTC
CDR3 protein: CASSGTGLAGNEQFF

clone size: NA
V gene: TRBV9
J gene: TRBJ2-7
D gene: TRBD2
CDR3 DNA: TGTGCCAGCAGCGTCTGGGCACTAGCGGGAGGTGTTGGCGAGTACGAGCAGTACTTC
CDR3 protein: CASSVWALAGGVGEYEQYF

clone size: NA
V gene: TRBV18
J gene: TRBJ1-1
D gene: TRBD1
CDR3 DNA: TGTGCCAGCTCACCACCACAGGGGTTGAACACTGAAGCTTTCTTT
CDR3 protein: CASSPPQGLNTEAFF

clone size: once
V gene: TRBV9
J gene: TRBJ2-3
D gene: NA
CDR3 DNA: TGTGCCAGCAGCGTAGCGGTCAGGACAGATACGCAGTATTTT
CDR3 protein: CASSVAVRTDTQYF

clone size: NA
V gene: TRBV9
J gene: TRBJ2-1
D gene: TRBD1
CDR3 DNA: TGTGCCAGCAGCGTGGGGACAGGGGTACATGAGCAGTTCTTC
CDR3 protein: CASSVGTGVHEQFF

clone size: NA
V gene: TRBV7-9
J gene: TRBJ1-5
D gene: NA
CDR3 DNA: TGTGCCAGCAGCCCGGACATGGTCGCTGGAAGCAATCAGCCCCAGCATTTT
CDR3 protein: CASSPDMVAGSNQPQHF

clone size: NA
V gene: TRBV19
J gene: TRBJ1-2
D gene: NA
CDR3 DNA: TGTGCCAGTATGTCCCCAGGGGTAAATGGCTACACCTTC
CDR3 protein: CASMSPGVNGYTF

clone size: NA
V gene: TRBV7-3
J gene: TRBJ2-7
D gene: NA
CDR3 DNA: TGTGCCAGCAGCTTAAACCCGGCGGGGGCCGGGGAGCAGTACTTC
CDR3 protein: CASSLNPAGAGEQYF

clone size: NA
V gene: TRBV7-2
J gene: TRBJ2-7
D gene: NA
CDR3 DNA: TGTGCCAGCAGCTTACAGAGGAGCTCCTACGAGCAGTACTTC
CDR3 protein: CASSLQRSSYEQYF

clone size: NA
V gene: TRBV7-9
J gene: TRBJ2-3
D gene: NA
CDR3 DNA: TGTGCCAGCAGCTTGGGTCTAGCGACTGCAGATACGCAGTATTTT
CDR3 protein: CASSLGLATADTQYF

clone size: NA
V gene: TRBV7-9
J gene: TRBJ1-5
D gene: NA
CDR3 DNA: TGTGCCAGCAGCTTAGGGACGTGGGGCCAAGCCCAGCATTTT
CDR3 protein: CASSLGTWGQAQHF

clone size: NA
V gene: TRBV7-9
J gene: TRBJ1-2
D gene: NA
CDR3 DNA: TGTGCCAGCAGCTTCGGGACATATTTACGGGGCTACACCTTC
CDR3 protein: CASSFGTYLRGYTF

clone size: NA
V gene: TRBV6-1
J gene: TRBJ2-7
D gene: TRBD2
CDR3 DNA: TGTGCCAGCAATCCTAGCGGAGCTGCTTGGGGGCAGTACTTC
CDR3 protein: CASNPSGAAWGQYF

clone size: NA
V gene: TRBV6-6
J gene: TRBJ1-1
D gene: TRBD1
CDR3 DNA: TGTGCCAGCAGTCTTGGACAGGGGGGGATGAGGGCTTTCTTT
CDR3 protein: CASSLGQGGMRAFF

clone size: NA
V gene: TRBV5-1
J gene: TRBJ1-2
D gene: TRBD1
CDR3 DNA: TGCGCCAGCAGCACGGAAGGACAGGGTGACTACACCTTC
CDR3 protein: CASSTEGQGDYTF

clone size: NA
V gene: TRBV18
J gene: TRBJ1-2
D gene: NA
CDR3 DNA: TGTGCCAGCTCACTAAACAGGAATGAGGGCTACACCTTC
CDR3 protein: CASSLNRNEGYTF

clone size: NA
V gene: TRBV6-5
J gene: TRBJ1-2
D gene: TRBD1
CDR3 DNA: TGTGCCAGCAGCCCGACAGGGGTCTATGGCTACACCTTC
CDR3 protein: CASSPTGVYGYTF

clone size: few
V gene: TRBV9
J gene: TRBJ2-5
D gene: NA
CDR3 DNA: TGTGCCAGCAGCGGAGGCCTCCAAACGGAGACCCAGTACTTC
CDR3 protein: CASSGGLQTETQYF

clone size: NA
V gene: TRBV6-1
J gene: TRBJ2-1
D gene: TRBD2
CDR3 DNA: TGTGCCAGCACCGGACTAGCGCTCAATGAGCAGTTCTTC
CDR3 protein: CASTGLALNEQFF

clone size: once
V gene: TRBV7-9
J gene: TRBJ2-7
D gene: TRBD2
CDR3 DNA: TGTGCCAGCAGCTTAAGGGCTAGCGGACTCTACGAGCAGTACTTC
CDR3 protein: CASSLRASGLYEQYF

clone size: NA
V gene: TRBV2
J gene: TRBJ1-1
D gene: TRBD1
CDR3 DNA: TGTGCCAGCAGTGGGGACAGCACTGAAGCTTTCTTT
CDR3 protein: CASSGDSTEAFF

clone size: NA
V gene: TRBV7-9
J gene: TRBJ2-7
D gene: TRBD2
CDR3 DNA: TGTGCCAGCAGCTCCGGGACTAGCGGGAACTTC
CDR3 protein: CASSSGTSGNF

clone size: NA
V gene: TRBV7-7
J gene: TRBJ2-5
D gene: NA
CDR3 DNA: TGTGCTAGCAGCTTGTTAACAACCCCGGGGGAGACCCAGTACTTC
CDR3 protein: CASSLLTTPGETQYF

clone size: NA
V gene: TRBV5-1
J gene: TRBJ1-1
D gene: TRBD1
CDR3 DNA: TGCGCCAGCAGACGACAGGGGGCAATTACTGAAGCTTTCTTT
CDR3 protein: CASRRQGAITEAFF

clone size: once
V gene: TRBV5-1
J gene: TRBJ1-5
D gene: TRBD1
CDR3 DNA: TGCGCCAGCAGCTTGCAGGGGGCGAGCGGTCAGCCCCAGCATTTT
CDR3 protein: CASSLQGASGQPQHF

clone size: NA
V gene: TRBV28
J gene: TRBJ2-3
D gene: TRBD1
CDR3 DNA: TGTGCCAGCAGTTTACAGGGGGGCACAGATACGCAGTATTTT
CDR3 protein: CASSLQGGTDTQYF

clone size: NA
V gene: TRBV7-3
J gene: TRBJ1-2
D gene: NA
CDR3 DNA: TGTGCCAGCAGCTTAAACAGGGCGTTCGATGGCTACACCTTC
CDR3 protein: CASSLNRAFDGYTF

clone size: NA
V gene: TRBV28
J gene: TRBJ2-7
D gene: TRBD2
CDR3 DNA: TGTGCCAGCAGACCGCTAGCGGGGGAATACGAGCAGTACTTC
CDR3 protein: CASRPLAGEYEQYF

clone size: NA
V gene: TRBV10-3
J gene: TRBJ2-3
D gene: TRBD2
CDR3 DNA: TGTGCCATCAGTGCCGCTAGCGGGGGGGGCGATACGCAGTATTTT
CDR3 protein: CAISAASGGGDTQYF

clone size: NA
V gene: TRBV15
J gene: TRBJ2-1
D gene: TRBD2
CDR3 DNA: TGTGCCACCAGCAGAGATTTATACTTTCGGCGGACTAGCGGGACCCATGAGCAGTTCTTC
CDR3 protein: CATSRDLYFRRTSGTHEQFF

clone size: NA
V gene: TRBV28
J gene: TRBJ1-2
D gene: NA
CDR3 DNA: TGTGCCAGTCGTAGTTCGGGGGAAGGTCCCTATGGCTACACCTTC
CDR3 protein: CASRSSGEGPYGYTF

clone size: NA
V gene: TRBV29-1
J gene: TRBJ1-2
D gene: NA
CDR3 DNA: TGCAGCGTTTTTGGGGGCAATGGCTACACCTTC
CDR3 protein: CSVFGGNGYTF

clone size: NA
V gene: TRBV5-1
J gene: TRBJ2-7
D gene: NA
CDR3 DNA: TGCGCCAGCAGCACTGCCGATCCGGACGAGCAGTACTTC
CDR3 protein: CASSTADPDEQYF

clone size: NA
V gene: TRBV7-2
J gene: TRBJ1-3
D gene: TRBD1
CDR3 DNA: TGTGCCAGCAGCACCCGGACGACAGGGGCCACTGGAAACACCATATATTTT
CDR3 protein: CASSTRTTGATGNTIYF

clone size: NA
V gene: TRBV28
J gene: TRBJ1-2
D gene: NA
CDR3 DNA: TGTGCCAGCGAGGCAGGGCAAGGCTACACCTTC
CDR3 protein: CASEAGQGYTF

clone size: NA
V gene: TRBV19
J gene: TRBJ2-7
D gene: NA
CDR3 DNA: TGTGCCAGTAGTCAAACAGGGCGGCAGTACTTC
CDR3 protein: CASSQTGRQYF

clone size: once
V gene: TRBV29-1
J gene: TRBJ2-1
D gene: NA
CDR3 DNA: TGCAGCGCTGACATCCCGGGGAATGAGCAGTTCTTC
CDR3 protein: CSADIPGNEQFF

clone size: NA
V gene: TRBV14
J gene: TRBJ2-2
D gene: NA
CDR3 DNA: TGTGCCAGCAGCCAAGATCTTCCTAACACCGGGGAGCTGTTTTTT
CDR3 protein: CASSQDLPNTGELFF

clone size: NA
V gene: TRBV5-1
J gene: TRBJ2-3
D gene: NA
CDR3 DNA: TGCGCCAGCAGCTTGGGGCTCAGCACAGATACGCAGTATTTT
CDR3 protein: CASSLGLSTDTQYF

clone size: NA
V gene: TRBV2
J gene: TRBJ2-5
D gene: TRBD1
CDR3 DNA: TGTGCCAGCCCCGAGACAGGGTCCAAGACCCAGTACTTC
CDR3 protein: CASPETGSKTQYF

clone size: once
V gene: TRBV6-1
J gene: TRBJ2-1
D gene: TRBD1
CDR3 DNA: TGTGCCAGCAGCGGACAGGGGTACTACAATGAGCAGTTCTTC
CDR3 protein: CASSGQGYYNEQFF